Many counts were recorded for the clone carrying this T cell receptor (beta chain). Its antigen is unknown. Unique molecular identifiers were affixed to single, distinct cDNA molecules. TCRdb redid the calling of the 5' RACE reads with MiXCR, one entry per CDR3 protein. The data contain about 71,000 distinct CDR3 sequences, roughly 13% of them seen just once; the ten biggest clones take up over 12%. The data were taken from a study of early T cells in non-severe SARS-CoV-2 infection. As for the study in general: From unsorted whole blood, bulk RNA was sequenced, and the chains remained unpaired. Notes on the study in general: Clonotype matching in VDJdb favored anti-spike CD8 responses and did not capture private and CD4 specificities.

This TCR was sampled from an adult who was a healthcare worker with PCR-confirmed SARS-CoV-2 infection or an uninfected control (not recorded which). Sequenced sample: whole blood.

The CDR3 sequence is CSVDRGEGTDTQYF. Here the CDR3 DNA reads TGCAGCGTTGACCGGGGGGAGGGCACAGATACGCAGTATTTT. V is TRBV29-1 and J is TRBJ2-3; TRBD2 matches at 7 bases. This CDR3 is 14 amino acids long. The germline CDR1 and CDR2 sequences are SQVTM and ANQGSEA. Trimming at V came to 3 bases and at J to 1 base, leaving 4 bases not matched to a gene.